Each of the 20 T cell receptor beta chains below was sequenced from the same sample in a study of cytomegalovirus exposure and HLA in healthy donors. Sequencing was performed with immunoSEQ multiplex PCR; in TCRdb, only in-frame clones are kept and a portion is missing. The sample lists about 360,000 clones, approximately 90% seen once, with under 0.9% in the top ten. The source material was PBMCs. The origin of the receptors is a woman in her late teens or twenties in good health and CMV-seronegative.

The chain has TRBV9 and TRBJ1-2, with D unresolved. Trimming removed 1 base from V and 7 bases from J, with 11 bases in between. Per the germline V gene, CDR1 is SGDLS and CDR2 is YYNGEE. The CDR3 consists of 13 residues. CDR3: CASSVLERGGYTF. The CDR3 DNA sequence: TGTGCCAGCAGCGTATTGGAGCGGGGTGGCTACACCTTC.

This clone was seen a handful of times. The chain employs TRBV4-2 and TRBJ1-1; 7 bases agree with TRBD1. This CDR3 comprises 15 residues. V lost 4 bases to trimming and J lost 1 base; unmatched junction nucleotides: 6. Looked up from germline, CDR1 is LGHNA and CDR2 is YNFKEQ. CDR3 sequence reads: CASSLQGGGNTEAFF. The CDR3 nucleotides read TGTGCCAGCAGCCTCCAGGGGGGTGGGAACACTGAAGCTTTCTTT.

The gene calls are TRBV2 and TRBJ2-5; TRBD2 aligns across 7 bases. CDR3 length: 16 amino acids. CDR1 and CDR2 (germline): SNHLY, FYNNEI. The trim removed 0 bases at V and 5 bases at J, leaving 9 bases unmatched. CDR3 amino acids: CASSEARASGGETQYF. In DNA form, the CDR3 reads TGTGCCAGCAGTGAAGCGCGGGCTAGCGGCGGGGAGACCCAGTACTTC.

The chain links TRBV2 to TRBJ1-5, with 9 bases that match TRBD1. CDR1 is SNHLY and CDR2 is FYNNEI in the germline V gene. CDR3 size: 13 residues. Here the CDR3 reads CKDRGNSNQPQHF. The CDR3, as DNA: TGTAAAGACAGGGGGAATAGCAATCAGCCCCAGCATTTT.

The V and J genes are TRBV5-1 and TRBJ2-7; maybe TRBD2 (5 bases). The length of the CDR3 is 15 residues. The germline CDR1 and CDR2 sequences are SGHRS and YFSETQ. Trimming cost V 7 bases and J 5 bases, with 22 bases left between them. The DNA of the CDR3 is TGCGCCAGCTTCCCGGACCCTGGGCGGGTCCACGAGCAGTACTTC. Its translation is CASFPDPGRVHEQYF.

The chain uses TRBV5-6 and TRBJ2-3; 7 nucleotides align to TRBD2. J gave up 5 bases and V 4 bases, and 7 bases lay outside the gene matches. CDR3 length equals 14 residues. Germline values: CDR1 SGHDT, CDR2 YYEEEE. CDR3 sequence: CASSALAGEDTQYF. DNA for the CDR3: TGTGCCAGCAGCGCGCTGGCGGGAGAAGATACGCAGTATTTT. Supplemented by reference TRBV5-6 and TRBJ2-3, the full variable domain reads DAGVTQSPTHLIKTRGQQVTLRCSPKSGHDTVSWYQQALGQGPQFIFQYYEEEERQRGNFPDRFSGHQFPNYSSELNVNALLLGDSALYLCASSALAGEDTQYFGPGTRLTVL.

CDR3 loop: CASSPQAGRVEQYF. The CDR3 bases are TGTGCCAGCTCACCACAAGCGGGGAGGGTCGAGCAGTACTTC. This sequence joins TRBV18 and TRBJ2-7; 7 bases are shared with TRBD2. This CDR3 is 14 amino acids long. Per the germline V gene, CDR1 is KGHSH and CDR2 is LQKENI. Germline trimming cut 1 base from V and 6 bases from J; bases unmatched to any gene: 6.

The chain joins TRBV15 to TRBJ1-4; D is uncertain. This CDR3 is 14 amino acids long. CDR1 LNHNV and CDR2 YYDKDF come from the germline V gene (reference sequence). V was clipped by 0 bases and J by 8 bases, with 10 bases between them. Written as DNA, the CDR3 is TGTGCCACCAGCAGAGATCGGACGGGGGAAAAACTGTTTTTT. Translation gives CATSRDRTGEKLFF.

V is TRBV27 and J is TRBJ1-1; TRBD1 matches 7 bases. With 9 bases clipped from V and 0 bases from J, the junction kept 7 bases outside the gene matches. The CDR3 spans 14 residues. Germline CDR1 reads MNHEY; CDR2 reads SMNVEV (reference sequence). This CDR3 reads CASSSGGMNTEAFF. CDR3 in DNA: TGTGCCAGTTCCTCAGGGGGGATGAACACTGAAGCTTTCTTT.

CDR3 sequence reads: CASSRDRVATEAFF. DNA for the CDR3: TGTGCCAGCAGTAGAGACAGGGTGGCCACTGAAGCTTTCTTT. This chain joins TRBV6-5 and TRBJ1-1; 7 nucleotides match TRBD1. V shed 5 bases and J 4 bases; nucleotides not matched to a gene: 7. The CDR3 length is 14 residues. CDR1 and CDR2 from the germline V gene are MNHEY and SVGAGI.

The genes are TRBV28 and TRBJ1-1; tentatively, D is TRBD1 (5 bases). This CDR3 has 13 amino acids. Trimming stripped 10 bases from V and 0 bases from J, with 12 bases between. Per germline, CDR1 MDHEN and CDR2 SYDVKM. The CDR3 protein is CATSKGVNTEAFF. In DNA, the CDR3 is TGTGCCACCTCAAAAGGGGTGAACACTGAAGCTTTCTTT.

The chain links TRBV11-2 to TRBJ2-3; TRBD2 matches 8 bases. Germline CDR1 reads SGHAT; CDR2 reads FQNNGV. The CDR3 loop spans 15 amino acids. Trimming cost V 4 bases and J 2 bases; bases outside gene matches: 5. CDR3: CASSWRGDDTDTQYF. Written as DNA, the CDR3 is TGTGCCAGCAGCTGGCGGGGGGACGACACAGATACGCAGTATTTT.

CDR3 sequence reads: CASSPTIRVPQYF. DNA for the CDR3: TGTGCCAGCAGCCCCACGATCAGGGTCCCGCAGTATTTT. This chain connects TRBV7-6 to TRBJ2-3; a weak D match, TRBD1 (5 bases). V lost 5 bases and J 10 bases, leaving 16 bases between the germline ends. The CDR3 is 13 amino acids. CDR1 and CDR2 (germline): SGHVS, FNYEAQ.

V and J are TRBV28 and TRBJ2-5; perhaps TRBD2 as D (5 bases). The CDR3 has 11 amino acids. CDR1 and CDR2 from the germline V gene are MDHEN and SYDVKM. V was trimmed by 0 bases and J by 14 bases, leaving 10 bases between them. Here the CDR3 DNA reads TGTGCCAGCAGTTTATGGCCTGACTACTACTTC. This translates into CASSLWPDYYF.

The chain links TRBV21-1 to TRBJ1-2. TRBV21-1 is an annotated pseudogene. This CDR3 contains 13 residues. The CDR3 loop reads CAILEEGRYGYTF. In nucleotides, the CDR3 is TGTGCCATCTTGGAGGAGGGGAGGTATGGCTACACCTTC.

V gene TRBV10-2 combines with J gene TRBJ2-3; 8 bases match TRBD2. The germline V gene encodes CDR1 WSHSY and CDR2 SAAADI. The CDR3 has 12 residues. V gave up 9 bases and J gave up 5 bases; unmatched junction bases: 4. The CDR3 DNA reads TGCGCCAGTTCTCTAGCGGGAGATACGCAGTATTTT. Its translation is CASSLAGDTQYF.

This clone showed up just a few times. The chain links TRBV2 to TRBJ1-1; D is unclear. V was clipped by 8 bases and J by 1 base, with 14 bases between them. Germline V gene sequence: CDR1 SNHLY, CDR2 FYNNEI. CDR3 size: 14 residues. The CDR3 here is CASAILAGNTEAFF. For the CDR3, the DNA is TGTGCCAGCGCCATCCTAGCAGGGAACACTGAAGCTTTCTTT.

This rearrangement joins TRBV6-1 to TRBJ2-5, with D tentatively TRBD2 (6 bases). The CDR3 loop spans 15 amino acids. Per the germline V gene, CDR1 is MNHNS and CDR2 is SASEGT. The germline V and J ends were trimmed by 7 bases and 1 base, with 16 bases remaining between them. CDR3 protein: CASTGTPTPQETQYF. The CDR3 nucleotides read TGTGCCAGCACCGGGACTCCCACACCCCAAGAGACCCAGTACTTC.

The J gene is TRBJ2-1, the V gene TRBV5-4; 12 positions match TRBD2. The germline V gene encodes CDR1 SGHNT and CDR2 YYREEE (reference sequence). The V gene end was trimmed by 6 bases and the J gene end by 3 bases; junction bases not matched to a gene: 4. The CDR3 has 15 amino acids. This CDR3 reads CASNLAGGFYNEQFF. Here the CDR3 DNA reads TGTGCCAGCAACCTAGCGGGGGGGTTCTACAATGAGCAGTTCTTC.

This chain joins TRBV28 and TRBJ1-1, with D possibly matching TRBD1 (5 bases). Germline V gene data show CDR1 as MDHEN and CDR2 as SYDVKM. The V end was cut by 3 bases, the J end by 8 bases, with 16 bases between. The CDR3 covers 14 residues. The CDR3 sequence is CASSFKVSRAEAFF. DNA for the CDR3: TGTGCCAGCAGTTTTAAGGTGAGCAGGGCAGAAGCTTTCTTT.